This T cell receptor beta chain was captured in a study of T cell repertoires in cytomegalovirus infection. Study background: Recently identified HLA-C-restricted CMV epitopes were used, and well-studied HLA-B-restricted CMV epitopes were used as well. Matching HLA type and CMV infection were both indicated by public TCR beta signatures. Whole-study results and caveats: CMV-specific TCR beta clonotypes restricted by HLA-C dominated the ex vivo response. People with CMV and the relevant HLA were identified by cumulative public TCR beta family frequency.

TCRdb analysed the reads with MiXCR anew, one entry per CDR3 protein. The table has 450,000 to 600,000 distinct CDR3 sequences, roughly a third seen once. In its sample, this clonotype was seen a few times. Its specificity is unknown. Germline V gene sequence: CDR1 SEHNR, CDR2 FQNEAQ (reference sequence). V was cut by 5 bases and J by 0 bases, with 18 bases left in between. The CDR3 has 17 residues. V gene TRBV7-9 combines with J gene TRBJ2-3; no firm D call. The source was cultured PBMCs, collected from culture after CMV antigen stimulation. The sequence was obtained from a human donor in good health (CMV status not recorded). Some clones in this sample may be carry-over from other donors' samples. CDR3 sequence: CASSALTGTTSTDTQYF. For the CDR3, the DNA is TGTGCCAGCAGCGCCCTCACGGGCACTACTAGCACAGATACGCAGTATTTT.